Here is one T cell receptor beta chain with its context. The data originate from a study of Ad26.COV2.S vaccination and SARS-CoV-2 variants. The CDR3 runs 15 residues. Germline V CDR1 and CDR2: LGHNA, YSLEER. V trimming: 0 bases; J trimming: 7 bases; junction bases outside the gene matches: 7. Sequencing used immunoSEQ multiplex PCR; TCRdb keeps in-frame clones, though not all of them. In the table there are about 350,000 clones, 92% of which are singletons. Sequencing was performed on peripheral blood, taken after recovery from COVID-19. The rearrangement uses TRBV4-3 and TRBJ1-1; 8 nucleotides align to TRBD1. The TCR originated in a human donor who had recovered from COVID-19. The CDR3 sequence: CASSQDAGGTGEAFF. For the CDR3, the DNA is TGCGCCAGCAGCCAAGATGCGGGGGGGACAGGTGAAGCTTTCTTT.